This section outlines one T cell receptor beta chain sequence together with its context. The target antigen is unknown. Method: immunoSEQ multiplex PCR; TCRdb's copy keeps in-frame clones and lacks some. This table holds around 36,000 clones, nearly 85% found once. The sample comes from a study of OX40 agonist ivuxolimab in advanced cancers. The wider study: Therapy given before enrollment (anti-PD-1, anti-PD-L1 or anti-CTLA-4) was allowed, and over 35% had some. Of the patients, three showed partial responses, one with hepatocellular carcinoma and two with cutaneous melanoma.

Study results and caveats: Antigen specificity was not determined for the expanded peripheral T cells.

The CDR3 consists of 17 residues. Per the germline V gene, CDR1 is KGHSH and CDR2 is LQKENI. The J segment lost 2 bases and the V segment lost 6 bases, leaving 8 bases of the junction unmatched. The chain couples TRBV18 to TRBJ2-7; 15 bases line up with TRBD2. This clonotype was obtained from an adult with an advanced solid tumor such as melanoma, head and neck, liver or kidney cancer. The sample here was CD4+ or CD8+ T cells sorted from blood, taken in a trial of the OX40 agonist ivuxolimab. CDR3 residues: CASSPGTSGRTTYEQYF. For the CDR3, the DNA is TGTGCCAGCTCTCCCGGGACTAGCGGGAGGACCACCTACGAGCAGTACTTC.